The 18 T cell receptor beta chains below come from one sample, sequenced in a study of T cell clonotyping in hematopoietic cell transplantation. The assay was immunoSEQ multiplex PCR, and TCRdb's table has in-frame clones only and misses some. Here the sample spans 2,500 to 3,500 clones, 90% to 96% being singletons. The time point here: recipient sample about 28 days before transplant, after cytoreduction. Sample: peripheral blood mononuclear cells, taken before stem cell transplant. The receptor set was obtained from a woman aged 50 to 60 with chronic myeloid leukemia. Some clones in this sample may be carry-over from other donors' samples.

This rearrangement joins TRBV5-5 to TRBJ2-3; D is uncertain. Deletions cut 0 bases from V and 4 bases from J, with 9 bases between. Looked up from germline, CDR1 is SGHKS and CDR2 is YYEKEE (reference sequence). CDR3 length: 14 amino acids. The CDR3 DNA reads TGTGCCAGCAGCTTGGTAAGAATCGCAGATACGCAGTATTTT. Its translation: CASSLVRIADTQYF.

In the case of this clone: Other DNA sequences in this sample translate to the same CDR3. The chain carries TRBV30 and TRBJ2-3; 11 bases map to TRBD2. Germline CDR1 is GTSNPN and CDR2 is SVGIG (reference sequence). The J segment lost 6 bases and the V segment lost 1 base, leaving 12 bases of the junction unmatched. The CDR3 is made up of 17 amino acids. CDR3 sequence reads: CAWSGGSGGAMSDTQYF. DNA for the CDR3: TGTGCCTGGAGTGGCGGTAGCGGGGGGGCCATGTCGGATACGCAGTATTTT.

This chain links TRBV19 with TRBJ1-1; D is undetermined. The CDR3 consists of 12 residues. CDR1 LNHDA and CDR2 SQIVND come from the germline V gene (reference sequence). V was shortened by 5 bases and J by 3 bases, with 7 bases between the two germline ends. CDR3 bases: TGTGCCAGTAGTGTCGGGTACACTGAAGCTTTCTTT. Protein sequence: CASSVGYTEAFF.

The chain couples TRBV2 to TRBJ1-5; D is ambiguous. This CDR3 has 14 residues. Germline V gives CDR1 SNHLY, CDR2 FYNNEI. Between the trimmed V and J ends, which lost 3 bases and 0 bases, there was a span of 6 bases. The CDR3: CASSDTNSNQPQHF. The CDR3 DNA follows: TGTGCCAGCAGTGATACAAATAGCAATCAGCCCCAGCATTTT.

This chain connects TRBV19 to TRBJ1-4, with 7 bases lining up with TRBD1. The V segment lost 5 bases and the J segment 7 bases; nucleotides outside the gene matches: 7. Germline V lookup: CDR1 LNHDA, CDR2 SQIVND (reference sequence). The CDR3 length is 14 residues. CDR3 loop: CASSSGQQTEKLFF. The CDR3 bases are TGTGCCAGTAGTTCGGGACAGCAAACTGAAAAACTGTTTTTT.

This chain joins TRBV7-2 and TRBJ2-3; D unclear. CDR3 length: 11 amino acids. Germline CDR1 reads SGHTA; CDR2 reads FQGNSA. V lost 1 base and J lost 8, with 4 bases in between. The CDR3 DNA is TGTGCCAGCAGCTTAGACGTTACGCAGTATTTT. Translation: CASSLDVTQYF.

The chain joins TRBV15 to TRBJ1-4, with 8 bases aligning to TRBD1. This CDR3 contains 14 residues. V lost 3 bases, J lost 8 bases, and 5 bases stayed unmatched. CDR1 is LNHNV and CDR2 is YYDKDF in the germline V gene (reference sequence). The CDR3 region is CATSSTGGREKLFF. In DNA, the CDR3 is TGTGCCACCAGCAGCACAGGGGGTCGCGAAAAACTGTTTTTT.

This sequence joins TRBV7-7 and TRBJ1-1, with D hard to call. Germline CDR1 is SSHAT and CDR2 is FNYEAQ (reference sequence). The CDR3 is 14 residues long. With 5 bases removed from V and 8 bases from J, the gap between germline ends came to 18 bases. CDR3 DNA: TGTGCCAGCAGCCTACCGGGCCTCGGGCGGGAAGCTTTCTTT. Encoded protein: CASSLPGLGREAFF.

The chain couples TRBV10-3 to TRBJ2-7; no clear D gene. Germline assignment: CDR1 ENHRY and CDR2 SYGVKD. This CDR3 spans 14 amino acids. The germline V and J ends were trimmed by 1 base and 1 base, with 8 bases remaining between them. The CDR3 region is CAISEFAGSYEQYF. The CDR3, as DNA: TGTGCCATCAGTGAGTTTGCCGGATCCTACGAGCAGTACTTC.

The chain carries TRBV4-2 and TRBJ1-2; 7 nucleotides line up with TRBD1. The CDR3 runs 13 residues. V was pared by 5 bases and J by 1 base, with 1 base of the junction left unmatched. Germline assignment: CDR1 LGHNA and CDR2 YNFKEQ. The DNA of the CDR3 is TGTGCCAGCAGCGGGACAGTTAACTATGGCTACACCTTC. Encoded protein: CASSGTVNYGYTF.

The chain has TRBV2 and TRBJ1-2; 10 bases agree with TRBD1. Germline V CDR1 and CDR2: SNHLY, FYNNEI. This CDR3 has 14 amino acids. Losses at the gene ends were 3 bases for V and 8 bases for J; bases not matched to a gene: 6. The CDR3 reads CASSDLGTGVGYTF. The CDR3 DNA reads TGTGCCAGCAGTGATCTCGGGACAGGGGTCGGCTACACCTTC.

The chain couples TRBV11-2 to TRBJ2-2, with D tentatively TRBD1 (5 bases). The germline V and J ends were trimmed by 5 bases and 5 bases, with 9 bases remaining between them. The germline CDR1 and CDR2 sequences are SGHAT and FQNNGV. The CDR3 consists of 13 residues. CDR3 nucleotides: TGTGCCAGCAGCCCGCAGGGAACCGGGGAGCTGTTTTTT. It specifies CASSPQGTGELFF. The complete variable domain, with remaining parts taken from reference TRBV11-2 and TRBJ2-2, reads EAGVAQSPRYKIIEKRQSVAFWCNPISGHATLYWYQQILGQGPKLLIQFQNNGVVDDSQLPKDRFSAERLKGVDSTLKIQPAKLEDSAVYLCASSPQGTGELFFGEGSRLTVL.

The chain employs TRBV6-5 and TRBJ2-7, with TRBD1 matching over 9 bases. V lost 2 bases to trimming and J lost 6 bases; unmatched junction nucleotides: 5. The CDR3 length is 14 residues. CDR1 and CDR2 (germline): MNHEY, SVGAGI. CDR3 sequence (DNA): TGTGCCAGCAGTTACCGGGACAGGGTACGCGAGCAGTACTTC. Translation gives CASSYRDRVREQYF.

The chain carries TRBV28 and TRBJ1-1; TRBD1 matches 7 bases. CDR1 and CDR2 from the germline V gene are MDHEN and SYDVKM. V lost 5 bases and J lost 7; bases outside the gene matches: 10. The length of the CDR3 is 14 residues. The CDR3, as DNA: TGTGCCAGCAGTCCCCGGGACAGTAGCCGTGAAGCTTTCTTT. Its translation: CASSPRDSSREAFF.

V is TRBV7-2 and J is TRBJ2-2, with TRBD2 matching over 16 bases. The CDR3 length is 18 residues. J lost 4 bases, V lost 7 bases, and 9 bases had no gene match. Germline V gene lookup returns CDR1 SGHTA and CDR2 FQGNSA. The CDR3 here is CASNLGGLAGGTTGELFF. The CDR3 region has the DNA TGTGCCAGCAACCTAGGGGGACTAGCGGGGGGGACCACCGGGGAGCTGTTTTTT.

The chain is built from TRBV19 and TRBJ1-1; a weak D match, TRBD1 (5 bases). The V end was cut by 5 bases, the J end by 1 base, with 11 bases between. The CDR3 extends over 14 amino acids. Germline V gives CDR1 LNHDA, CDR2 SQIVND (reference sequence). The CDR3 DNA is TGTGCCAGTAGTCCCTCCGGGACGAACACTGAAGCTTTCTTT. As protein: CASSPSGTNTEAFF.

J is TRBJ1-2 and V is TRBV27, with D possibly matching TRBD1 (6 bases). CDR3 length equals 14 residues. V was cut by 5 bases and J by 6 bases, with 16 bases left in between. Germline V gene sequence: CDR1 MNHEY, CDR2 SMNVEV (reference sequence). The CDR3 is CASSPLTGFHGYTF. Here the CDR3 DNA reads TGTGCCAGCAGTCCCCTAACAGGGTTCCATGGCTACACCTTC.

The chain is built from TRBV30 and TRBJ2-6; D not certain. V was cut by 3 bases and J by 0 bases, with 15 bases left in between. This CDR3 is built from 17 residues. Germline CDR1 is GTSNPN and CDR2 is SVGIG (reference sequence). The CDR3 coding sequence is TGTGCCTGGAGCGCTTATCCGGTTAGCTCTGGGGCCAACGTCCTGACTTTC. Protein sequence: CAWSAYPVSSGANVLTF.